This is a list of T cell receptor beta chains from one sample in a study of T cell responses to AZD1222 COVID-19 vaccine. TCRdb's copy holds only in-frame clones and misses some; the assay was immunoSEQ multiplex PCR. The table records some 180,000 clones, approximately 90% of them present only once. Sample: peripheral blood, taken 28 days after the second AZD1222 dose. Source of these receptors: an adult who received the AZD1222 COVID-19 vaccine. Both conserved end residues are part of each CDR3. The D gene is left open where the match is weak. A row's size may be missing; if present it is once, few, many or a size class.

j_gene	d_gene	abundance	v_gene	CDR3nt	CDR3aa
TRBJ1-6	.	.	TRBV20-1	TGCAGTGCTAGTGGGAGGGCCGCACCTAGCCCCTATAATTCACCCCTCCACTTT	CSASGRAAPSPYNSPLHF
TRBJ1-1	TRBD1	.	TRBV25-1	TGTGCCAGCAGTGGACCCGGGACAGGCGACACTGAAGCTTTCTTT	CASSGPGTGDTEAFF
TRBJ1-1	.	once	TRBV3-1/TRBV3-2	TGTGCCAGCAGCCAAGAAAGGGCCAGGGGTCCCACTGAAGCTTTCTTT	CASSQERARGPTEAFF
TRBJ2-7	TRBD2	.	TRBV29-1	TGCAGCGTCCGCGGTGGCGGGAGTTGGTACGAGCAGTACTTC	CSVRGGGSWYEQYF
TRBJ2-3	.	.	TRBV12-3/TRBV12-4	TGTGCCAGCAGTTTAATGGTCACAGATACGCAGTATTTT	CASSLMVTDTQYF
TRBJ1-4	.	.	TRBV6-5	TGTGCCAGCAGTCCAGGTTCCCATAATGAAAAACTGTTTTTT	CASSPGSHNEKLFF
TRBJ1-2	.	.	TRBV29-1	TGCAGCGTTGAAATTACAGGCCCAGCTAACTATGGCTACACCTTC	CSVEITGPANYGYTF
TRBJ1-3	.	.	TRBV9	TGTGCCAGCAGCGTAGGACATCTCGGGGCTGGAAACACCATATATTTT	CASSVGHLGAGNTIYF
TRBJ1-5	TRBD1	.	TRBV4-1	TGCGCCAGCAGCCAAGATCCGGGACAGGTAGGCAATCAGCCCCAGCATTTT	CASSQDPGQVGNQPQHF
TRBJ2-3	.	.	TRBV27	TGTGCCAGCGCGTTGGTTGGGGATACGCAGTATTTT	CASALVGDTQYF
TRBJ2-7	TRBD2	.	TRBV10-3	TGTGCCATCAGTGCCCTAGCGGGCCCTTCCTACGAGCAGTACTTC	CAISALAGPSYEQYF
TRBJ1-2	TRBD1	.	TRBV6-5	TGTGCCAGCAGCTTCACAGGGGAAGCTAGAGGCTACACCTTC	CASSFTGEARGYTF
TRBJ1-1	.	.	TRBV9	TGTGCCAGCAGCGTACGGACCCTGAACACTGAAGCTTTCTTT	CASSVRTLNTEAFF
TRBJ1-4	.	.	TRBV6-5	TGTGCCAGCATGCCCGGAGGGGCGAGTGAAAAACTGTTTTTT	CASMPGGASEKLFF
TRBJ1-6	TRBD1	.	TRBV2	TGTGCCAGCGGCGGGACAGTCAGTTCACCCCTCCACTTT	CASGGTVSSPLHF
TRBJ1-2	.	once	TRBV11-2	TGTGCCAGCAGCCGTGCGGCGGACTATGGCTACACCTTC	CASSRAADYGYTF
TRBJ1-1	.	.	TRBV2	TGTGCCAGCAGTACCCAGGGAGTTACGGCTTTCTTT	CASSTQGVTAFF
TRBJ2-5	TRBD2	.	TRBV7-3	TGTGCCAGCAGCTTAGGTTTGATGCGGGGGGGCACGGAGACCCAGTACTTC	CASSLGLMRGGTETQYF
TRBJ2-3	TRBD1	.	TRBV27	TGTGCCAGCAGTCCCCGGGACAGGGTGGCAGATACGCAGTATTTT	CASSPRDRVADTQYF
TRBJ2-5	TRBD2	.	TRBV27	TGTGCCAGCAGCCCCGGACTAGCGGTAAATCGTGGGGAGACCCAGTACTTC	CASSPGLAVNRGETQYF
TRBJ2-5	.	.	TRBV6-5	TGTGCCAGCAGTTACTCGAACGTCCGGGGCCGAGAGACCCAGTACTTC	CASSYSNVRGRETQYF
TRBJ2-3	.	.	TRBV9	TGTGCCAGCAGCGTCGGGCACACTACGAGCACAGATACGCAGTATTTT	CASSVGHTTSTDTQYF
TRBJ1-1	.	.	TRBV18	TGTGCCAGCTCACCACCGGGACCAATGAACACTGAAGCTTTCTTT	CASSPPGPMNTEAFF
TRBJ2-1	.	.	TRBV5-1	TGCGCCAGCAGCTTCCGACTAGGGGGCAGTGAGCAGTTCTTC	CASSFRLGGSEQFF
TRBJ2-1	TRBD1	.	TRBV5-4	TGTGCCAGCAGCTGGACCGGGACAGGGGTTAATGAGCAGTTCTTC	CASSWTGTGVNEQFF
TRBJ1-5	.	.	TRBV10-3	TGTGCCATCAGTGACCATAATGGTAGCAATCAGCCCCAGCATTTT	CAISDHNGSNQPQHF
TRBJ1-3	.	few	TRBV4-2	TGTGCCAGCAGCCATCTCCGTGAGAGCTCTGGAAACACCATATATTTT	CASSHLRESSGNTIYF
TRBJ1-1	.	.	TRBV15	TGTGCCACCAGCAGAGTGGCAGGCACTGAAGCTTTCTTT	CATSRVAGTEAFF
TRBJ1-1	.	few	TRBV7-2	TGTGCCAGCAGCTTAAAGCAGGGATATGGGGACACTGAAGCTTTCTTT	CASSLKQGYGDTEAFF
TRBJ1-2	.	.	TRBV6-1	TGTGCCAGCAGTGACGGACGGGGAGCTAACTATGGCTACACCTTC	CASSDGRGANYGYTF
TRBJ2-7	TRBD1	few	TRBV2	TGTGCCAGCAGGAAGGACAGGGCCTACGAGCAGTACTTC	CASRKDRAYEQYF
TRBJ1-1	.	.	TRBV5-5	TGTGCCAGCAGCTTGTCCAGGATTAACACTGAAGCTTTCTTT	CASSLSRINTEAFF
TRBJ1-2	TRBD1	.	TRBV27	TGTGCCAGCAGTTTGAACGACCAGGGACAGAACTATGGCTACACCTTC	CASSLNDQGQNYGYTF
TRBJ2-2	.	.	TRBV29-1	TGCAGCGTTGAGTCGGCCCAAACGAACACCGGGGAGCTGTTTTTT	CSVESAQTNTGELFF
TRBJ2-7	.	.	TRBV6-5	TGTGCCAGCAGCACCCAGCAATTCTACGAGCAGTACTTC	CASSTQQFYEQYF
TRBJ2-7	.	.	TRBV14	TGTGCCAGCAGCCAAGATGAACGGACTATCGGCTACGAGCAGTACTTC	CASSQDERTIGYEQYF
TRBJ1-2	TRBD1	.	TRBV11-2	TGTGCCAGCAGCCCTGGACAGGGGTTCTATGGCTACACCTTC	CASSPGQGFYGYTF
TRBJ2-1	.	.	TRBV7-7	TGTGCTAGCAGCCTGGGACGTCACAATGAGCAGTTCTTC	CASSLGRHNEQFF
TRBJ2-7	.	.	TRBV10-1	TGCGCCAGCAGCTCCAGCTCCTACGAGCAGTACTTC	CASSSSSYEQYF
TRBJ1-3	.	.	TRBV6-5	TGTGCCAGCAGGGAGGACGGCTCCTCTGGAAACACCATATATTTT	CASREDGSSGNTIYF
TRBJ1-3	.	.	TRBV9	TGTGCCAGCAGCGTAGAGGGCAGGGCTGGCGGAAACACCATATATTTT	CASSVEGRAGGNTIYF
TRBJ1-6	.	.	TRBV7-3	TGTGCCAGCAGCGCGGACCCCCCTAATTCACCCCTCCACTTT	CASSADPPNSPLHF
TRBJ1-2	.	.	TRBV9	TGTGCCAGCAGCAGACAATCAAGGGGTATAGAGAGGTATGGCTACACCTTC	CASSRQSRGIERYGYTF
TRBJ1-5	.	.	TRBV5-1	TGCGCCAGCAGCTTGGGACAGCATAGCAATCAGCCCCAGCATTTT	CASSLGQHSNQPQHF
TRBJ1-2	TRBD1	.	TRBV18	TGTGCCAGCTCACCACCGGGACAGGGGCTTTCTGGCTACACCTTC	CASSPPGQGLSGYTF
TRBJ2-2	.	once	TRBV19	TGTGCCAGTCAGGACTGGTCGGCGCTGTTTTTT	CASQDWSALFF
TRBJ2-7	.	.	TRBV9	TGTGCCAGCAGCGTAGTGCCCGGTTATGTGCGTATGGGCGGTTACGAGCAGTACTTC	CASSVVPGYVRMGGYEQYF
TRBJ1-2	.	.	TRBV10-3	TGTGCCATCAGTGAGGGGGGAAACTATGGCTACACCTTC	CAISEGGNYGYTF
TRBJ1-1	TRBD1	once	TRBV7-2	TGTGCCAGCAGCCCCAACAGGGGTTTTGAAGCTTTCTTT	CASSPNRGFEAFF
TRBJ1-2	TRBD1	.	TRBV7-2	TGTGCCAGCAGCCGCAGGGGGCGCGATGGCTACACCTTC	CASSRRGRDGYTF
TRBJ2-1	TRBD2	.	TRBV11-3	TGTGCCAGCAGCTTAGGACTAGCGGGAGCGTACAATGAGCAGTTCTTC	CASSLGLAGAYNEQFF
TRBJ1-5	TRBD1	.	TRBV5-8	TGTGCCAGCAGCCCGGACAGGGGCAATCAGCCCCAGCATTTT	CASSPDRGNQPQHF
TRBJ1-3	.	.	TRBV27	TGTGCCAGCAGTTTATCCCCCAGGGGAAACACCATATATTTT	CASSLSPRGNTIYF
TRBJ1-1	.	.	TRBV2	TGTGCCAGCAGTGGCCCCGTGGGACATAGCACTGAAGCTTTCTTT	CASSGPVGHSTEAFF
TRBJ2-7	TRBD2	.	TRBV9	TGTGCCAGCAGCGCGGGGGGTGCAGGGTACCTATCCGAGCAGTACTTC	CASSAGGAGYLSEQYF
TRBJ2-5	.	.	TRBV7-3	TGTGCCAGCAGCTTAAACGGTGTTGAGACCCAGTACTTC	CASSLNGVETQYF
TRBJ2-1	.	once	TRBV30	TGTGCCTGGAGCGGGAGCTTCTACAATGAGCAGTTCTTC	CAWSGSFYNEQFF
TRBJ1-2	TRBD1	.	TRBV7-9	TGTGCCAGCACAGGGGGATCTTTTGACTATGGCTACACCTTC	CASTGGSFDYGYTF
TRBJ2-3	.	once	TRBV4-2	TGTGCCAGCAGCTCACTAGTATCAGATACGCAGTATTTT	CASSSLVSDTQYF